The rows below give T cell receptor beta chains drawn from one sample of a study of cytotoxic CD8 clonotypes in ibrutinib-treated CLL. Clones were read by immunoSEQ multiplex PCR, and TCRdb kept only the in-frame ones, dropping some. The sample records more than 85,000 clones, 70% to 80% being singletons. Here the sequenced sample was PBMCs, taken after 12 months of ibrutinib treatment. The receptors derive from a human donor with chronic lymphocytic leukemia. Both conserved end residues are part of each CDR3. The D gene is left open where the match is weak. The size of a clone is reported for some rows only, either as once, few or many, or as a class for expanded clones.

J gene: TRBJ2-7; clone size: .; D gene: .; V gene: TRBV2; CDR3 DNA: TGTGCCAGCAGTGAAGACAGGGACTACGAGCAGTACTTC; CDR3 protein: CASSEDRDYEQYF
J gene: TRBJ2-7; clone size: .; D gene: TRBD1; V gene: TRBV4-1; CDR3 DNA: TGCGCCAGCAGCCCCGGACAGGGAGGAATGAACGAGCAGTACTTC; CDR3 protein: CASSPGQGGMNEQYF
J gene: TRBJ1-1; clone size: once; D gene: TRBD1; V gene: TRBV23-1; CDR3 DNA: TGCGCCAGCAGTCCACCCGGGACAGGGAAGAACACTGAAGCTTTCTTT; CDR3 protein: CASSPPGTGKNTEAFF
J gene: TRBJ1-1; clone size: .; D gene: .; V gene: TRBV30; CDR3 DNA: TGTGCCTGGACCAAGAGTTCCCGTACTGAAGCTTTCTTT; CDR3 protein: CAWTKSSRTEAFF
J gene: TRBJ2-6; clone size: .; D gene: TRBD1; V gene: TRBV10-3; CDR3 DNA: TGTGCCATCGAGAGGGACAGGGCTTCCTCTGGGGCCAACGTCCTGACTTTC; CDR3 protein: CAIERDRASSGANVLTF
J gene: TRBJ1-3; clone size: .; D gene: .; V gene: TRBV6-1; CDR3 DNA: TGTGCCAGCAGAGTTCCAGTGGGTGGAAACACCATATATTTT; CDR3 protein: CASRVPVGGNTIYF
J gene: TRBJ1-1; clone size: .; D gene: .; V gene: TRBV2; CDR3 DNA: TGTGCCAGCATCCGAGGGGCAGTTACTGAAGCTTTCTTT; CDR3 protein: CASIRGAVTEAFF
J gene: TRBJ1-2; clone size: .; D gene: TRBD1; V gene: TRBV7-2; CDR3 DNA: TGTGCCAGCAGCACGAAGGCCGGGACAGACTATGGCTACACCTTC; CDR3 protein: CASSTKAGTDYGYTF
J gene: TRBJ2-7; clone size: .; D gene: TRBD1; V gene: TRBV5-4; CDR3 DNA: TGTGCCAGCAGCCCCCAGGGACAGATCTACGAGCAGTACTTC; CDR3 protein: CASSPQGQIYEQYF
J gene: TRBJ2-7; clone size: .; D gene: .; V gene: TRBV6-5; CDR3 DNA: TGTGCCAGCAGGGGGGTCCCCCTCTCCGAGCAGTACTTC; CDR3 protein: CASRGVPLSEQYF
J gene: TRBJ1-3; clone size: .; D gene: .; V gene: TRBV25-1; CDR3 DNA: TGTGCCAGCAGTGAGGGTGTCTCTGGAAACACCATATATTTT; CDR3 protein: CASSEGVSGNTIYF
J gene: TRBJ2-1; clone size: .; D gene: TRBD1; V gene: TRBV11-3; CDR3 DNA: TGTGCCAGCAGCACTCGGGACAGCCGGAATGAGCAGTTCTTC; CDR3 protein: CASSTRDSRNEQFF
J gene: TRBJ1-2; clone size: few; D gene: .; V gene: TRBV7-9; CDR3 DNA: TGTGCCAGCAGCTCCGGACAGTACTCTGGCTACACCTTC; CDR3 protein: CASSSGQYSGYTF
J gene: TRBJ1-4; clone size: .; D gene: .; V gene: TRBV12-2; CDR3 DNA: TGTGCAAGTCGCCCAAGAGGGGGACAGGGGGCCAAAAAACTGTTTTTT; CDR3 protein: CASRPRGGQGAKKLFF
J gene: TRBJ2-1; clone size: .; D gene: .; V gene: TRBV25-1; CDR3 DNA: TGTGCCAGGACCCGGGGAGGTCGGCAGTTCTTC; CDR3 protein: CARTRGGRQFF
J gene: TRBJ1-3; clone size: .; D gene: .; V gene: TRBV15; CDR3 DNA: TGTGCCACCAGCAAAGGTGGCTCTGGAAACACCATATATTTT; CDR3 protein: CATSKGGSGNTIYF
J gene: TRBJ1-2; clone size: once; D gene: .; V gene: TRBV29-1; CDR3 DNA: TGCAGCGCTATGGACACAGCCGGAGCTAACTATGGCTACACCTTC; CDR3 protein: CSAMDTAGANYGYTF
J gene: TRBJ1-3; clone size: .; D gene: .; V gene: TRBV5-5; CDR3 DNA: TGTGCCAGCAGCCCGAACTCTGGAAACACCATATATTTT; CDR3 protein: CASSPNSGNTIYF
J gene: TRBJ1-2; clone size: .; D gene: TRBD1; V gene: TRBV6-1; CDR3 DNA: TGTGCCAGCAGTGAAGCGCACAGGGGGAGTTATGGCTACACCTTC; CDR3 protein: CASSEAHRGSYGYTF
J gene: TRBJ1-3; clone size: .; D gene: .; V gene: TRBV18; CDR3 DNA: TGTGCCAGCTCACCGTCGAGTCCTTCTACTGGAAACACCATATATTTT; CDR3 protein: CASSPSSPSTGNTIYF
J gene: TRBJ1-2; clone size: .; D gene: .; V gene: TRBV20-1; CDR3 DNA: TGCAGTGCTAGAGAATTTGATGGCTACACCTTC; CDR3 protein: CSAREFDGYTF
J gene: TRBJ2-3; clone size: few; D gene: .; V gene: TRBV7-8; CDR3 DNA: TGTGCCAGCAGCTTGCGCATAAGATCCACAGATACGCAGTATTTT; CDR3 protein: CASSLRIRSTDTQYF
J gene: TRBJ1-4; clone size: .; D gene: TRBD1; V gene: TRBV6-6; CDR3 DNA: TGTGCCAGCAGTCTGCTTATAGGGGGCACTAATGAAAAACTGTTTTTT; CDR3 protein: CASSLLIGGTNEKLFF
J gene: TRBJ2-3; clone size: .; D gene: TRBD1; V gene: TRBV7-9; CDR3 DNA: TGTGCCAGCAGCTTTTCTCAGGGGGCCGATACGCAGTATTTT; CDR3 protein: CASSFSQGADTQYF
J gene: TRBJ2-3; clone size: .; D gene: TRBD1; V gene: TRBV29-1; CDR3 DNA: TGCAGCGCCCAAACAGGGGTCACAGATACGCAGTATTTT; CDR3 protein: CSAQTGVTDTQYF
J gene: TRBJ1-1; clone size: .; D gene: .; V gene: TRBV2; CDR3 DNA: TGTGCCAGAGGGTTGGTAAACACTGAAGCTTTCTTT; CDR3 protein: CARGLVNTEAFF
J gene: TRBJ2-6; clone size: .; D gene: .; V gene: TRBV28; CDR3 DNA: TGTGCCAGCAGTCCTCGACCGGGCACCTTCTCTGGGGCCAACGTCCTGACTTTC; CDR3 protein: CASSPRPGTFSGANVLTF
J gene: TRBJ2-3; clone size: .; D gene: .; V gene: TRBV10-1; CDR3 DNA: TGCGCCAGCACCCGAGGGGGGGATACAGATACGCAGTATTTT; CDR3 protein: CASTRGGDTDTQYF
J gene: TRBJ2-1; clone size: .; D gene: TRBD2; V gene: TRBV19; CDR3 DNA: TGTGCCAGCAACATGGGACTAGCAGTCTACAATGAGCAGTTCTTC; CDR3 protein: CASNMGLAVYNEQFF
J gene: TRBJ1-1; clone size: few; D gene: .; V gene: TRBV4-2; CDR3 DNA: TGTGCCAGCAGCCTCTCTATTAAGACAGGTTACGGGGACACTGAAGCTTTCTTT; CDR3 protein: CASSLSIKTGYGDTEAFF
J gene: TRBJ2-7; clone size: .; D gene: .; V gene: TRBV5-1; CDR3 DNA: TGCGCCAGCAGCTTGGGAACCGGGACCCCGAGAATCGAGCAGTACTTC; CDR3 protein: CASSLGTGTPRIEQYF
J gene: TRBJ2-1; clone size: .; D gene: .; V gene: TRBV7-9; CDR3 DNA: TGTGCCAGCAGGACGGACAGGGAGGGCAATGAGCAGTTCTTC; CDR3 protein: CASRTDREGNEQFF
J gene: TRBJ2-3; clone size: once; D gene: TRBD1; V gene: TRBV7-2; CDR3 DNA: TGTGCCAGCAGCTTAGCGGGACAGCCCACAGATACGCAGTATTTT; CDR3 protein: CASSLAGQPTDTQYF
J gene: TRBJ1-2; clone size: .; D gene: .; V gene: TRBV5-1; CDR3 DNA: TGCGCCACCCGACAAGCGAATAGGGCCCAAGCTAACTATGGCTACACCTTC; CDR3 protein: CATRQANRAQANYGYTF
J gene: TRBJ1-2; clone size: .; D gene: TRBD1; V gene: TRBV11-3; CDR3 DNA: TGTGCCAGCAGCGCCAGGGGACAGGGCTCAATGTTCTATGGCTACACCTTC; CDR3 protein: CASSARGQGSMFYGYTF
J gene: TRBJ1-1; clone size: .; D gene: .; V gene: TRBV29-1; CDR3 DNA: TGCAGCGCCGTGACTCCACTGGCCACTGAAGCTTTCTTT; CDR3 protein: CSAVTPLATEAFF
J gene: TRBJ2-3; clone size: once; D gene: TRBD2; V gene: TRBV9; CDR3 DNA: TGTGCCAGCAGCGGGTTAGCGGGGGGGGACACAGATACGCAGTATTTT; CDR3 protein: CASSGLAGGDTDTQYF
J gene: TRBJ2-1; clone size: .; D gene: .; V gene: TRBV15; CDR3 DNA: TGTGCCACCAGCAGAGCGCCGGGACTCCGAGGAAACAGCTCCTACAATGAGCAGTTCTTC; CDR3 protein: CATSRAPGLRGNSSYNEQFF
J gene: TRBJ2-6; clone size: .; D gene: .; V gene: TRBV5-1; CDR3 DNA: TGCGCCAGCAGCTTGGGAGGGACATCGAGATACTCTGGGGCCAACGTCCTGACTTTC; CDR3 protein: CASSLGGTSRYSGANVLTF
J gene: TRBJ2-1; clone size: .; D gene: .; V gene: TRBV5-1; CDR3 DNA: TGCGCCAGCAGCTTGGCTCAGGGCTACAATGAGCAGTTCTTC; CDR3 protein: CASSLAQGYNEQFF
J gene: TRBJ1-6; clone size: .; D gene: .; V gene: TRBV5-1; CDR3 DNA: TGCGCCAGCAGCCTCACAGGGTTTTCACCCCTCCACTTT; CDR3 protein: CASSLTGFSPLHF